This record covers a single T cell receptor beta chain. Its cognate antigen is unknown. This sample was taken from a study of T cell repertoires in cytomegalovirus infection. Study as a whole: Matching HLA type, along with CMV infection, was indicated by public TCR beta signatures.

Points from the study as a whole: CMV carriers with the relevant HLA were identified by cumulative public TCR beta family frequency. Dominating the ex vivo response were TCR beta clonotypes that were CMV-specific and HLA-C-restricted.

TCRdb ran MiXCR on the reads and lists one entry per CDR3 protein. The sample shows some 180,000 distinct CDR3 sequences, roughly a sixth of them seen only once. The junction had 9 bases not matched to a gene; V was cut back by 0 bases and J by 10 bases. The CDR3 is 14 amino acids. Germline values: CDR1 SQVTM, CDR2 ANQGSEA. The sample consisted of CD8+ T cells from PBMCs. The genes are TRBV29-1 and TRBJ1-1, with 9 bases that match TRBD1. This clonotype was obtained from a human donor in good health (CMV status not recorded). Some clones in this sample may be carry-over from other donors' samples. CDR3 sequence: CSVEDRDREGTAFF. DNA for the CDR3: TGCAGCGTTGAAGACCGGGACAGGGAGGGTACAGCTTTCTTT.